This note documents a single T cell receptor beta chain sequence. Only in-frame clones appear in the TCRdb table, and some are missing; sequencing was by immunoSEQ multiplex PCR. This table has tens of thousands of clones, more than 75% appearing once. The data derive from a study of OX40 agonist ivuxolimab in advanced cancers. The V gene's germline CDR1 is SQVTM and CDR2 ANQGSEA. The CDR3 sequence is 16 residues long. Trimming pared 2 bases from V and 4 bases from J, leaving 18 bases between. The source of this sequence is an adult with an advanced solid tumor such as melanoma, head and neck, liver or kidney cancer. The chain joins TRBV29-1 to TRBJ1-5; a possible D gene is TRBD1 (5 bases). The material was CD4+ or CD8+ T cells sorted from blood, obtained in a trial of the OX40 agonist ivuxolimab. The CDR3 coding sequence is TGCAGCGTTGAATACGGACACACCCGGACAAATCAGCCCCAGCATTTT. Its protein is CSVEYGHTRTNQPQHF.